The sequence of this T cell receptor (beta chain) was determined in a study of shared clonotypes between healthy human individuals (dated by TCRdb to the early 2020s). Describing the broader study: The cohort included a few men and two women between 18 and 49 years of age. For each donor, CD4 naive and CD4 memory were each given three plates, CD8 naive was given two plates, and CD8 memory was given one plate. The study deeply sequenced blood TCR repertoires of roughly five healthy adults to estimate repertoire size and the extent of clonotype sharing between individuals. Different laboratories and diverse techniques were used to prepare libraries and sequence TCR repertoires, to increase sequencing depth and limit assay-specific biases. Between about 0.94 and 8.9 billion PBMCs per donor were obtained by leukapheresis.

This clone occurred a few times. No antigen is known for it. One base away there is no much larger clone; base qualities are not given. Using the deep immunoSEQ assay, multiplex PCR amplified TCR CDR3 regions from genomic DNA. For each cell subset, the extracted genomic DNA was distributed evenly across all wells of several immunoSEQ 96-well plates, and each plate served as one replicate. Each replicate PCR for sorted subsets received approximately 200 ng genomic DNA, equal to about 30,000 T cell genomes. Purified libraries were measured with a Qubit 3.0 fluorometer, size-checked on a Bioanalyzer 2100, and measured again with the KAPA Library Quantification kit. Every immunoSEQ 96-well plate was sequenced on a dedicated single-read 150-cycle Illumina NextSeq 550 flow cell. Regarding the original processing steps: The immunoSEQ output contained only junctional sequences without quality scores, so filtering could not match that applied to full-length reads. Sequences were annotated with PyIR, a Python wrapper for IgBLAST v1.9, using IMGT germline references to assign V/J genes and CDR3. Reads were filtered out if the reads had weak V/J assignments (E-value above 1e-6), no CDR3, stop codons, out-of-frame junctions, or ambiguous translated residues. A V3J clonotype was defined by an identical inferred V gene, J gene, and CDR3 amino acid sequence. Percentage overlap between repertoires was computed as shared unique clonotypes divided by the size of the smaller repertoire. Repertoire richness was assessed with RTK rarefaction, the Chao1 estimator, and Recon v2.1 estimates of unobserved clonotypes. OLGA was used to compute generation probabilities for all TCRbeta clonotypes that the gDNA method yielded from several donors. TCRdb carries this immuneACCESS record with in-frame sequences only. Its versions omit some clonotypes, under half of them owing to an unresolved V gene in the studies checked, with the rest unexplained. V and J calls and clone size follow that table, whereas D and trimming were derived from the DNA. The table for this sample lists fewer than 800,000 clones; 92% of them were counted only once. Approximately 24% of the sample is taken by the ten largest.

The cysteine opens and the phenylalanine closes a CDR3 of 16 amino acids. Only the CDR3 DNA is retained, 48 bases long and in frame from the first base. The germline V gene supplies CDR1 SGHDT and CDR2 YYEEEE. V is cut by 4 bases and J by 0 bases, and the space between the germline ends is 17 bases. The paper's findings and limits, for the study overall: Across a few donors, about 5.2% of naive CD4, roughly 3.8% of naive CD8, around 2.5% of memory CD4, and 0.3% to 0.45% of memory CD8 clonotypes were shared. Even with the large sequencing depth, rarefaction of the sorted-subset datasets indicated that sequencing was incomplete. Based on pairwise subsampling, the degree of clonotype sharing among donors was expected to be affected by sequencing depth. Because the study included a small number of donors, the genetic and exposure-history diversity represented was limited. Naive subsets generally had larger estimated clonotype richness than memory subsets did. Sampling was restricted to blood, and TCR repertoires in tissue are likely to differ from TCR repertoires in blood. Higher generation probabilities were observed for clonotypes shared by all four sorted-subset donors than for non-shared clonotypes.

For the CD8 naive samples, CD45RO-negative cells were positively selected for CCR7, yielding a CD45RA+CCR7+ population from which TemRA cells were excluded. The donors were healthy, HIV-negative adults with no recently reported acute infections or vaccinations. Every donor was a Caucasian adult residing in Nashville, Tennessee, USA. After blood collection by leukapheresis, PBMCs were isolated using Ficoll-Histopaque density gradient centrifugation and then cryopreserved in the vapor phase of liquid nitrogen. Analytical flow cytometry was used to check the purity and quantity of each magnetically sorted T cell population. Genomic DNA was isolated from each sorted fraction and quantified by UV absorbance on a Nanodrop 2000c.

Source material: naive CD8+ T cells sorted from blood. The sample's cell subset or site label, in plain terms: CD45RA+CCR7+. The receptor comes from a man in his thirties or forties in good health. The sequence links TRBV5-6 to TRBJ2-7; the D call is possibly TRBD1 or TRBD2, each sharing 5 bases. The nucleotide sequence reads as follows: TGTGCCAGCAGCAAGCGGTCGGACACCCGCTCCTACGAGCAGTACTTC. It encodes CASSKRSDTRSYEQYF.